This T cell receptor (beta chain) came from a study of untreated major depressive disorder (dated by TCRdb to 2017 to 2018). Regarding the study in general: This cross-sectional case-control study compared T cell phenotype and TCR repertoire between antidepressant-free major depressive disorder patients and individually matched non-depressed controls. The TCRbeta sequencing followed up on differences in Vbeta 5.1, Vbeta 11 and Vbeta 22 usage that flow cytometry had shown in the whole cohort. Study-level results and caveats: TRBV25-01 and TRBV02-01 usage followed the flow-cytometry pattern but did not reach statistical significance in the sequencing data. Because of strict matching and exclusion criteria, the study sample was comparatively small, which limits how generalizable the findings are. The sequencing comparisons used one-tailed planned tests on only three preselected Vbeta families. In every sequenced subject, the top five TRBV05-01 clones were all identified as private clones. In CD4+ T cells, sequencing confirmed that depressed patients used TRBV05-01 (Vbeta 5.1) more than controls did, with a one-tailed test giving p = 0.040.

Note on this clone: Which antigen it targets is not known. No quality values exist for individual bases; no much larger clone is one base distant.

The V and J ends are trimmed by 5 bases and 0 bases, leaving 8 bases between them. The germline V gene (reference sequence) specifies SGHKS as CDR1 and YYEKEE as CDR2. The CDR3 sequence holds 13 residues, the cysteine and phenylalanine included. Kept here is only the CDR3 DNA, which spans 39 bases and is read in frame from base 1. Every depressed patient was matched in pairs with a non-depressed control on sex, age, current smoking status and body mass index. European descent was reported for all participants. Controls had no current or lifetime mood disorder and scored 5 or less on the Quick Inventory of Depressive Symptoms-Self Report. Participants were excluded if they had major medical conditions, Axis I/II comorbidities, regular medication or illicit drug use, or weekly alcohol intake above 100 g. Approximately 30 ml of peripheral blood was collected into EDTA tubes from each participant. CD4+ T cells were purified from thawed PBMCs by magnetic negative selection with the BD IMag Human CD4 T Lymphocyte Enrichment Set. A purity of around 94% was typically achieved with the CD4+ enrichment method, as confirmed by flow cytometry. A subgroup of 4 or 5 case-control pairs, chosen blind to the chemokine receptor expression and flow-cytometric repertoire skewing results, underwent TCRbeta sequencing. All blood samples were drawn in the morning at 8:00 a.m., and PBMCs were separated by Ficoll-Hypaque gradient centrifugation. PBMCs were gradually cooled to -80 degrees C for cryopreservation and then kept in liquid nitrogen until assay.

The Qiagen DNeasy Blood and Tissue Kit was used to extract total genomic DNA from purified CD4+ T cells. The TCRbeta CDR3 region, defined according to IMGT, was amplified and sequenced using immunoSEQ immunosequencing protocols. The paper's data handling went like this. Preprocessing of raw sequence data for PCR and sequencing error correction was performed by the immunoSEQ service. The sequence data were imported into the immunoSEQ Analyzer and were further analyzed using VDJtools v1.0.7. The paired Wilcoxon signed-rank test was used to test differences between patients and controls. In its TCRdb copy, this immuneACCESS table keeps in-frame sequences only and misses some clones. Where compared with another copy, unresolved V genes explain less than half of these, and the others have no known cause. The V and J calls and the clone size are those of that table, but D and trimming were determined from the DNA. The sample profile shows some 21,000 clones; around nine tenths of them were found once. Approximately 0.47% of the sample rests with the top ten.

Specimen: CD4+ T cells from PBMCs. The rearranged segments are TRBV5-5 and TRBJ1-1; a tentative D call is TRBD1 (5 bases match). The sequence was collected from a woman aged 40 to 50 in good health. The CDR3 sequence is CASRATVNTEAFF. The nucleotide sequence is TGTGCCAGCAGGGCGACAGTGAACACTGAAGCTTTCTTT.